Each of the 20 T cell receptor beta chains below was sequenced from the same sample in a study of blood T cell repertoires in COVID-19. Generated by immunoSEQ multiplex PCR, the TCRdb table keeps only in-frame clones and is missing some. Among about 210,000 clones listed, over 70% were seen once. Source material: peripheral blood. The receptors were sampled from a man aged 45-65 years with active or convalescent COVID-19.

Here the CDR3 reads CASSIQGNQPQHF. The CDR3 region has the DNA TGCGCCAGCAGCATACAGGGCAATCAGCCCCAGCATTTT. The rearrangement links TRBV10-2 to TRBJ1-5, with D possibly matching TRBD1 (5 bases). The CDR3 has 13 amino acids. Trimming stripped 6 bases from V and 2 bases from J, with 8 bases between. Looked up from germline, CDR1 is WSHSY and CDR2 is SAAADI.

This clone was recorded once. The J gene is TRBJ2-5, the V gene TRBV19, with 10 bases fitting TRBD2. Germline assignment: CDR1 LNHDA and CDR2 SQIVND (reference sequence). Trimming removed 1 base from V and 2 bases from J; junction bases left unmatched: 4. This CDR3 contains 16 residues. CDR3 sequence: CASSIGLAGLQETQYF. Here the CDR3 DNA reads TGTGCCAGTAGTATAGGACTAGCGGGCTTACAAGAGACCCAGTACTTC.

This rearrangement joins TRBV5-6 to TRBJ2-2; tentatively, D is TRBD2 (5 bases). From germline, CDR1 is SGHDT and CDR2 YYEEEE. The CDR3 is 16 amino acids. Trimming stripped 2 bases from V and 2 bases from J, with 13 bases between. CDR3 region: CASSFDYRENTGELFF. In nucleotides, the CDR3 is TGTGCCAGCAGCTTCGACTACCGGGAAAACACCGGGGAGCTGTTTTTT.

CDR3 in amino acids: CASSRKGVSGYGYTF. As DNA, the CDR3 is TGTGCCAGTAGTCGCAAAGGGGTCTCGGGCTATGGCTACACCTTC. The chain uses TRBV19 and TRBJ1-2; TRBD1 is a possible D gene (5 bases). CDR3 length: 15 residues. V lost 5 bases and J 4 bases, leaving 17 bases between the germline ends. CDR1 LNHDA and CDR2 SQIVND come from the germline V gene (reference sequence).

CDR3 DNA: TGTGCCAGCAGCATGGACATCGGGGGGAGTGAGCAGTTCTTC. Protein: CASSMDIGGSEQFF. The chain carries TRBV5-4 and TRBJ2-1; 7 nucleotides match TRBD2. With V trimmed by 4 bases and J by 9 bases, 10 bases remained unmatched. Germline V CDR1 and CDR2: SGHNT, YYREEE (reference sequence). The CDR3 runs to 14 residues. The full variable domain, in which reference TRBV5-4 and TRBJ2-1 provide the parts outside the CDR3, is ETGVTQSPTHLIKTRGQQVTLRCSSQSGHNTVSWYQQALGQGPQFIFQYYREEENGRGNFPPRFSGLQFPNYSSELNVNALELDDSALYLCASSMDIGGSEQFFGPGTRLTVL.

The genes are TRBV6-6 and TRBJ1-5, with 12 nucleotides matching TRBD1. The J segment lost 5 bases and the V segment lost 6 bases, leaving 5 bases of the junction unmatched. CDR1 and CDR2 from the germline V gene are MNHNY and SVGAGI (reference sequence). The CDR3 consists of 15 residues. The CDR3 spells CASSRDRGLDQPQHF. Written as DNA, the CDR3 is TGTGCCAGCAGCCGGGACAGGGGGCTCGATCAGCCCCAGCATTTT.

V gene TRBV6-5 combines with J gene TRBJ1-1; a possible D gene is TRBD1 (6 bases). Germline lookup yields CDR1 MNHEY and CDR2 SVGAGI. Trimming took off 6 bases at V and 1 base at J, with 15 bases between the two ends. The CDR3 totals 15 residues. CDR3 residues: CASSSPGAWNTEAFF. The DNA for the CDR3 is TGTGCCAGCAGCTCCCCAGGGGCGTGGAACACTGAAGCTTTCTTT.

V usage is TRBV6-1 and J usage is TRBJ1-4, with a tentative D call TRBD1 (6 bases). The CDR3 runs to 14 residues. V shed 1 base and J shed 7 bases, with 10 bases lying between them. Germline V gene data show CDR1 as MNHNS and CDR2 as SASEGT. The CDR3 sequence is CASSEVRGGEKLFF. The CDR3 DNA sequence: TGTGCCAGCAGTGAAGTCAGGGGCGGTGAAAAACTGTTTTTT.

V usage is TRBV28 and J usage is TRBJ2-7, with 10 bases fitting TRBD1. Germline CDR1 MDHEN, CDR2 SYDVKM. The CDR3 totals 15 residues. With V trimmed by 2 bases and J by 2 bases, 3 bases remained unmatched. The CDR3 coding sequence is TGTGCCAGCAGTTTAGGACAGGGGGACCCCTACGAGCAGTACTTC. The encoded protein is CASSLGQGDPYEQYF.

V and J are TRBV28 and TRBJ1-6, with D unresolved. The V end lost 6 bases, the J end lost 13 bases, and 22 bases lay between the germline ends. The CDR3 is 15 residues long. The germline CDR1 and CDR2 sequences are MDHEN and SYDVKM. The chain's CDR3 is CASSRMWFGSHPLHF. The CDR3 DNA reads as TGTGCCAGCAGCCGCATGTGGTTCGGTTCGCATCCCCTCCACTTT. The variable domain in full, completed from reference TRBV28 and TRBJ1-6, reads DVKVTQSSRYLVKRTGEKVFLECVQDMDHENMFWYRQDPGLGLRLIYFSYDVKMKEKGDIPEGYSVSREKKERFSLILESASTNQTSMYLCASSRMWFGSHPLHFGNGTRLTVT.

The chain joins TRBV5-1 to TRBJ2-2, with a weak D call TRBD2 (6 bases). Germline CDR1 and CDR2: SGHRS and YFSETQ. The CDR3 has 16 amino acids. Trimming left V 0 bases short and J 5 bases short, with 14 bases between. For the CDR3, the DNA is TGCGCCAGCAGCTTGGACCGGGAGTGGAGAACCGGGGAGCTGTTTTTT. This sequence encodes CASSLDREWRTGELFF.

J is TRBJ2-3 and V is TRBV9; tentative D call: TRBD2 (6 bases). The CDR3 covers 14 residues. From germline, CDR1 is SGDLS and CDR2 YYNGEE. V lost 0 bases and J 3 bases, leaving 8 bases between the germline ends. The CDR3 coding sequence is TGTGCCAGCAGCGTAGGGGGGGAAACAGATACGCAGTATTTT. Protein product: CASSVGGETDTQYF.

This clone was counted only a few times. The chain uses TRBV27 and TRBJ1-4; TRBD1 agrees at 8 bases. V was clipped by 5 bases and J by 5 bases; unmatched bases: 7. The CDR3 consists of 15 residues. Germline loops: CDR1 MNHEY, CDR2 SMNVEV (reference sequence). In DNA, the CDR3 is TGTGCCAGCAGTCTCCGGACAGGGAAGAATGAAAAACTGTTTTTT. Its translation is CASSLRTGKNEKLFF. Supplemented by reference TRBV27 and TRBJ1-4, the full variable domain reads EAQVTQNPRYLITVTGKKLTVTCSQNMNHEYMSWYRQDPGLGLRQIYYSMNVEVTDKGDVPEGYKVSRKEKRNFPLILESPSPNQTSLYFCASSLRTGKNEKLFFGSGTQLSVL.

The V and J genes are TRBV7-2 and TRBJ1-4, with D maybe TRBD1 (6 bases). Trimming removed 4 bases from V and 1 base from J, with 19 bases in between. The CDR3 extends over 18 amino acids. Germline loops: CDR1 SGHTA, CDR2 FQGNSA. The CDR3 DNA follows: TGTGCCAGCAGCTCCCGATCAGGGGAAACACGAACTAATGAAAAACTGTTTTTT. Its translation is CASSSRSGETRTNEKLFF. The whole variable domain, filled in from reference TRBV7-2 and TRBJ1-4, reads GAGVSQSPSNKVTEKGKDVELRCDPISGHTALYWYRQSLGQGLEFLIYFQGNSAPDKSGLPSDRFSAERTGGSVSTLTIQRTQQEDSAVYLCASSSRSGETRTNEKLFFGSGTQLSVL.

This chain joins TRBV3-1 (or the pseudogene TRBV3-2) and TRBJ2-7, with TRBD1 matching over 10 bases. The V gene's germline CDR1 is LGHDT and CDR2 YNNKEL (reference sequence). This CDR3 spans 15 amino acids. V was pared by 1 base and J by 4 bases, with 4 bases of the junction left unmatched. The CDR3 sequence is CASSQVGTGVYEQYF. CDR3 sequence (DNA): TGTGCCAGCAGCCAAGTCGGGACAGGGGTGTACGAGCAGTACTTC.

This clone showed up many times. The chain links TRBV15 to TRBJ1-2, with D hard to call. The V gene's germline CDR1 is LNHNV and CDR2 YYDKDF (reference sequence). The V end was cut by 3 bases, the J end by 8 bases, with 10 bases between. The CDR3 consists of 12 residues. For the CDR3, the DNA is TGTGCCACCAGCAGGGAGGCGAGGGGCTACACCTTC. This encodes CATSREARGYTF.

This clone was observed once. V gene TRBV19 combines with J gene TRBJ2-2, with a tentative D call TRBD2 (5 bases). V gave up 3 bases and J gave up 0 bases, with 8 bases separating them. The length of the CDR3 is 15 residues. Per the germline V gene, CDR1 is LNHDA and CDR2 is SQIVND (reference sequence). The CDR3 loop reads CASSINGANTGELFF. The CDR3 DNA reads as TGTGCCAGTAGTATTAACGGGGCGAACACCGGGGAGCTGTTTTTT.

The CDR3 spells CASSLRGRETQYF. In nucleotides, the CDR3 is TGTGCCAGCAGCTTAAGGGGGAGAGAGACCCAGTACTTC. The chain uses TRBV5-5 and TRBJ2-5; the D gene is possibly TRBD1 (6 bases). Germline-derived CDR1 and CDR2 are SGHKS and YYEKEE (reference sequence). The CDR3 consists of 13 residues. Trimming pared 2 bases from V and 4 bases from J, leaving 9 bases between.

The chain carries TRBV27 and TRBJ2-7, with 9 bases that match TRBD1. This CDR3 has 18 residues. CDR1 is MNHEY and CDR2 is SMNVEV in the germline V gene (reference sequence). V dropped 1 base and J dropped 8; count of bases not matched to a gene: 18. The CDR3 DNA reads TGTGCCAGCAGTTTATTAGGGTTCAGGGACAGGGCCCTGGAAAAGCAGTACTTC. Its translation is CASSLLGFRDRALEKQYF.

This clone was counted many times. This chain links TRBV10-2 with TRBJ1-2; the D gene is possibly TRBD1 (6 bases). CDR3 size: 13 residues. In germline, CDR1 is WSHSY, CDR2 SAAADI. Trimming took off 6 bases at V and 5 bases at J, with 13 bases between the two ends. The CDR3 protein is CASREDRLYGYTF. Here the CDR3 DNA reads TGCGCCAGCAGAGAAGACAGGCTATATGGCTACACCTTC.